A selection of T cell receptor beta chains follows, all from one sample in a study of cytomegalovirus exposure and HLA in healthy donors. Assay used: immunoSEQ multiplex PCR; TCRdb lists only in-frame clones, some missing. The table shows more than 95,000 clones, with about a sixth occurring only once. Specimen: PBMCs. The source is a female donor in good health and CMV-seropositive. Each CDR3 is given with its conserved first and last residue. A D gene is named only where the DNA matches it firmly. Clone size is shown for a subset of rows, as once, few, many or a class of expanded clone.

cdr3_length: 13; v_call: TRBV27; d_call: NA; j_call: TRBJ2-2; clone_size: NA; cdr3_nt: TGCCCCAGGGTTCTAAGGAACACCGGGGAGCTGTTTTTT; cdr3_aa: CPRVLRNTGELFF
cdr3_length: 13; v_call: TRBV5-1; d_call: NA; j_call: TRBJ2-5; clone_size: NA; cdr3_nt: TGCGCCAGCAGCTTGGCCGGCGGGGAGACCCAGTACTTC; cdr3_aa: CASSLAGGETQYF
cdr3_length: 17; v_call: TRBV4-2; d_call: TRBD2; j_call: TRBJ2-3; clone_size: few; cdr3_nt: TGTGCCAGCAGCCAACGGACTAGCGGCGCAAGCACAGATACGCAGTATTTT; cdr3_aa: CASSQRTSGASTDTQYF
cdr3_length: 13; v_call: TRBV5-6; d_call: NA; j_call: TRBJ2-7; clone_size: few; cdr3_nt: TGTGCCAGCAGCGAGGGACTCTCCTACGAGCAGTACTTC; cdr3_aa: CASSEGLSYEQYF
cdr3_length: 15; v_call: TRBV4-3; d_call: NA; j_call: TRBJ1-3; clone_size: NA; cdr3_nt: TGCGCCAGCAGCCAAGCCGTCCTCGTGGGAAACACCATATATTTT; cdr3_aa: CASSQAVLVGNTIYF
cdr3_length: 14; v_call: TRBV19; d_call: NA; j_call: TRBJ1-1; clone_size: few; cdr3_nt: TGTGCCAGTCGGACAGTCGGGGTCAGGTCTGAAGCTTTCTTT; cdr3_aa: CASRTVGVRSEAFF
cdr3_length: 13; v_call: TRBV5-1; d_call: NA; j_call: TRBJ2-1; clone_size: few; cdr3_nt: TGCGCCAGCAGCTTGGCGGGGAACGGTGAGCAGTTCTTC; cdr3_aa: CASSLAGNGEQFF
cdr3_length: 16; v_call: TRBV11-1; d_call: TRBD1; j_call: TRBJ2-1; clone_size: few; cdr3_nt: TGTGCCAGCAGCTTAGAGGACAGGGACGGTGACAATGAGCAGTTCTTC; cdr3_aa: CASSLEDRDGDNEQFF
cdr3_length: 14; v_call: TRBV19; d_call: NA; j_call: TRBJ1-5; clone_size: few; cdr3_nt: TGTGCCAGTAGTATCAGGAGGAGGAATCAGCCCCAGCATTTT; cdr3_aa: CASSIRRRNQPQHF
cdr3_length: 16; v_call: TRBV30; d_call: TRBD1; j_call: TRBJ1-5; clone_size: NA; cdr3_nt: TGTGCCTGGAGTTACCCGAGGACAGGGGAAGATCAGCCCCAGCATTTT; cdr3_aa: CAWSYPRTGEDQPQHF
cdr3_length: 14; v_call: TRBV19; d_call: NA; j_call: TRBJ1-4; clone_size: NA; cdr3_nt: TGTGCCAGTAGTTTCGACAGTGTTAATGAAAAACTGTTTTTT; cdr3_aa: CASSFDSVNEKLFF
cdr3_length: 15; v_call: TRBV4-1; d_call: NA; j_call: TRBJ1-6; clone_size: NA; cdr3_nt: TGCGCCAGCAGCCAGGATCCAGGGGCGGCTTCACCCCTCCACTTT; cdr3_aa: CASSQDPGAASPLHF
cdr3_length: 15; v_call: TRBV4-2; d_call: TRBD2; j_call: TRBJ2-5; clone_size: NA; cdr3_nt: TGTGCCAGCAGCCAAGTTCTAGCGGGAGAAGAGACCCAGTACTTC; cdr3_aa: CASSQVLAGEETQYF
cdr3_length: 16; v_call: TRBV7-6; d_call: NA; j_call: TRBJ1-2; clone_size: NA; cdr3_nt: TGTGCCAGCAGCCCCGACCACAGAACCACTAACTATGGCTACACCTTC; cdr3_aa: CASSPDHRTTNYGYTF
cdr3_length: 15; v_call: TRBV6-1; d_call: NA; j_call: TRBJ1-6; clone_size: NA; cdr3_nt: TGTGCCTCCAAGGGAGGGGGGCCCTATAATTCACCCCTCCACTTT; cdr3_aa: CASKGGGPYNSPLHF
cdr3_length: 18; v_call: TRBV28; d_call: TRBD1; j_call: TRBJ1-1; clone_size: few; cdr3_nt: TGTGCCAGCAGTTTACCCCCCCCCGTGACAGGGAAGAACACTGAAGCTTTCTTT; cdr3_aa: CASSLPPPVTGKNTEAFF
cdr3_length: 12; v_call: TRBV6-1; d_call: NA; j_call: TRBJ2-1; clone_size: NA; cdr3_nt: TGTGCCAGCAGTGATCCGGGAAATGAGCAGTTCTTC; cdr3_aa: CASSDPGNEQFF
cdr3_length: 16; v_call: TRBV4-3; d_call: NA; j_call: TRBJ2-7; clone_size: NA; cdr3_nt: TGCGCCAGCAGCCGAAGCTTTGCCGGGACTTCCTACGAGCAGTACTTC; cdr3_aa: CASSRSFAGTSYEQYF
cdr3_length: 15; v_call: TRBV5-6; d_call: TRBD2; j_call: TRBJ2-3; clone_size: NA; cdr3_nt: TGTGCCAGCAGCTTGGGACTAGCGGGGGGCGTAGTCCAGTATTTT; cdr3_aa: CASSLGLAGGVVQYF
cdr3_length: 15; v_call: TRBV7-2; d_call: NA; j_call: TRBJ2-7; clone_size: few; cdr3_nt: TGTGCCAGCAGCCCCCCGCGGGTTTCGGGCTACGAGCAGTACTTC; cdr3_aa: CASSPPRVSGYEQYF
cdr3_length: 13; v_call: TRBV9; d_call: NA; j_call: TRBJ2-2; clone_size: few; cdr3_nt: TGTGCCAGCAGCGCCCTTGACACCGGGGAGCTGTTTTTT; cdr3_aa: CASSALDTGELFF
cdr3_length: 12; v_call: TRBV4-1; d_call: TRBD2; j_call: TRBJ2-1; clone_size: NA; cdr3_nt: TGCGCCAGCAGCCAAAGCGGGATTAAGCAGTTCTTC; cdr3_aa: CASSQSGIKQFF
cdr3_length: 17; v_call: TRBV5-1; d_call: NA; j_call: TRBJ2-7; clone_size: few; cdr3_nt: TGCGCCAGCAGCTCGGTCCCTGGTGTTTCGAGCTCCTACGAGCAGTACTTC; cdr3_aa: CASSSVPGVSSSYEQYF
cdr3_length: 16; v_call: TRBV5-1; d_call: TRBD2; j_call: TRBJ2-5; clone_size: NA; cdr3_nt: TGCGCCAGCAGCTTGTTTGCCGGGGGGGCGGAGGAGACCCAGTACTTC; cdr3_aa: CASSLFAGGAEETQYF
cdr3_length: 14; v_call: TRBV30; d_call: TRBD1; j_call: TRBJ1-6; clone_size: NA; cdr3_nt: TGTGCCTGGACCAGGGACAGGCTTAATTCACCCCTCCACTTT; cdr3_aa: CAWTRDRLNSPLHF
cdr3_length: 14; v_call: TRBV5-1; d_call: NA; j_call: TRBJ2-5; clone_size: few; cdr3_nt: TGCGCCAGCAGCTTGAAAAACGGGGTGGAGACCCAGTACTTC; cdr3_aa: CASSLKNGVETQYF
cdr3_length: 13; v_call: TRBV7-9; d_call: NA; j_call: TRBJ2-5; clone_size: few; cdr3_nt: TGTGCCAGCAGCCGACGGGGGCAAGAGACCCAGTACTTC; cdr3_aa: CASSRRGQETQYF
cdr3_length: 15; v_call: TRBV5-4; d_call: TRBD1; j_call: TRBJ2-3; clone_size: NA; cdr3_nt: TGTGCCAGCAGCCTGGGACAGGGAGACACAGATACGCAGTATTTT; cdr3_aa: CASSLGQGDTDTQYF
cdr3_length: 13; v_call: TRBV13; d_call: TRBD1; j_call: TRBJ1-4; clone_size: few; cdr3_nt: TGTGCCAGCAGCTTCGGACAGGTTGGGAAACTGTTTTTT; cdr3_aa: CASSFGQVGKLFF
cdr3_length: 16; v_call: TRBV7-9; d_call: TRBD1; j_call: TRBJ1-5; clone_size: NA; cdr3_nt: TGTGCCAGCAGCATATCGACAGGGGGTGGCAATCAGCCCCAGCATTTT; cdr3_aa: CASSISTGGGNQPQHF
cdr3_length: 13; v_call: TRBV7-2; d_call: TRBD1; j_call: TRBJ2-7; clone_size: NA; cdr3_nt: TGTGCCAGCAGCTTAGCGGTAGGGGGCCCCCAGTACTTC; cdr3_aa: CASSLAVGGPQYF
cdr3_length: 17; v_call: TRBV5-1; d_call: TRBD1; j_call: TRBJ2-3; clone_size: few; cdr3_nt: TGCGCCAGCAGCTTGTTGGGAACAGGGGAAGGAGCAGATACGCAGTATTTT; cdr3_aa: CASSLLGTGEGADTQYF
cdr3_length: 14; v_call: TRBV19; d_call: NA; j_call: TRBJ2-1; clone_size: NA; cdr3_nt: TGTGCCAGTAGTATGCTAGGAGGGTACAATGAGCAGTTCTTC; cdr3_aa: CASSMLGGYNEQFF
cdr3_length: 15; v_call: TRBV27; d_call: NA; j_call: TRBJ2-5; clone_size: few; cdr3_nt: TGTGCCAGCAGTTCGCAGGGCGGGGTGTTATCGACCCAGTACTTC; cdr3_aa: CASSSQGGVLSTQYF
cdr3_length: 14; v_call: TRBV11-2; d_call: NA; j_call: TRBJ2-7; clone_size: NA; cdr3_nt: TGTGCCAGCAGCTTAGTGGCGAGGGCCTACGAGCAGTACTTC; cdr3_aa: CASSLVARAYEQYF
cdr3_length: 14; v_call: TRBV10-3; d_call: TRBD1; j_call: TRBJ2-1; clone_size: once; cdr3_nt: TGTGCCATCAGGGGGACAGAGTACGACAATGAGCAGTTCTTC; cdr3_aa: CAIRGTEYDNEQFF
cdr3_length: 16; v_call: TRBV28; d_call: TRBD1; j_call: TRBJ1-2; clone_size: NA; cdr3_nt: TGTGCCAGCAGGACGCGGGGACAGGGAGTCCCCTATGGCTACACCTTC; cdr3_aa: CASRTRGQGVPYGYTF
cdr3_length: 15; v_call: TRBV7-7; d_call: TRBD2; j_call: TRBJ2-2; clone_size: NA; cdr3_nt: TGTGCCAGCAGCCCTCGGGGGGGCAACACCGGGGAGCTGTTTTTT; cdr3_aa: CASSPRGGNTGELFF
cdr3_length: 15; v_call: TRBV5-4; d_call: NA; j_call: TRBJ2-1; clone_size: few; cdr3_nt: TGTGCCAGCAGCACACCGGGGTCCTCCTACAATGAGCAGTTCTTC; cdr3_aa: CASSTPGSSYNEQFF
cdr3_length: 15; v_call: TRBV5-1; d_call: NA; j_call: TRBJ1-5; clone_size: NA; cdr3_nt: TGCGCCAGCAGCTTGGGGTTAGGGGTGGATCAGCCCCAGCATTTT; cdr3_aa: CASSLGLGVDQPQHF
cdr3_length: 16; v_call: TRBV19; d_call: TRBD2; j_call: TRBJ2-7; clone_size: NA; cdr3_nt: TGTGCCAGTAGTATGGGGGGACTAGCGGGAATCGACGAGCAGTACTTC; cdr3_aa: CASSMGGLAGIDEQYF